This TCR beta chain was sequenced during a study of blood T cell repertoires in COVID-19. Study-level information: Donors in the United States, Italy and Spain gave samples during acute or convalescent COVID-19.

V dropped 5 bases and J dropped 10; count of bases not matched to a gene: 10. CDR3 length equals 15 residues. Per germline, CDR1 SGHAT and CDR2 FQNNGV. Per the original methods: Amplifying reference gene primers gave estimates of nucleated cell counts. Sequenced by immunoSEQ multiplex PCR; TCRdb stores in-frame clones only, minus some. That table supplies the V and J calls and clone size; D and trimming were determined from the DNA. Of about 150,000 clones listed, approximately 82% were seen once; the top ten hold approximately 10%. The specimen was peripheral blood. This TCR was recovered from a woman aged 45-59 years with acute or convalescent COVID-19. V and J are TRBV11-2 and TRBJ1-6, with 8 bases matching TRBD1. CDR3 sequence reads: CASSTRTGSPSPLHF. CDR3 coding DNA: TGTGCCAGCAGCACACGGACAGGGTCTCCCTCACCCCTCCACTTT.